This T cell receptor beta chain stems from a study of regulatory T cells in long-lasting Graves disease. Construction of TCR beta libraries relied on iRepertoire HTBI primers and on Arm-PCR targeting CDR3 regions. Each CDR3 protein is one row after TCRdb ran MiXCR on the multiplex PCR reads. The top ten clones hold about 12% of a sample with hundreds of thousands of distinct CDR3 sequences, around a fifth of them seen once. The CDR3 totals 15 residues. The germline V gene has CDR1 SGHRS and CDR2 YFSETQ. The V gene lost 0 bases and the J gene lost 2 bases, with 10 bases spanning the gap. Concerning this clonotype itself: Antigen: not known.

Points from the study as a whole: The analysis examined peripheral blood only and excluded thyroid tissue.

Regarding time point: persistent/refractory GD, antithyroid drugs over 5 years with positive TRAb. Preparation of the TCR library used RNA extracted from PBMCs. The V and J genes are TRBV5-1 and TRBJ2-3; D may be TRBD1 (5 bases). The material sequenced was peripheral blood mononuclear cells (PBMCs), taken when the disease was refractory, from a patient treated with antithyroid drugs. The TCR originated in a female donor with Graves disease. CDR3 DNA sequence: TGCGCCAGCAGCTTGGGTAGACAGCTCACAGATACGCAGTATTTT. It translates to CASSLGRQLTDTQYF.